This passage covers 30 T cell receptor beta chains from one sample sequenced in a study of siplizumab effects on memory and regulatory T cells. Sequencing was performed with immunoSEQ multiplex PCR; in TCRdb, only in-frame clones are kept and a portion is missing. The sample lists about 72,000 clones; more than 80% were seen once. The sample taken for sequencing was CD8+ T cells sorted from blood. The receptors stem from a human donor in good health.

V usage is TRBV9 and J usage is TRBJ2-1, with D hard to call. The V end lost 0 bases, the J end lost 0 bases, and 10 bases lay between the germline ends. This CDR3 region has 16 residues. Germline lookup yields CDR1 SGDLS and CDR2 YYNGEE. The CDR3 sequence is CASSVEKQRSYNEQFF. The CDR3 region has the DNA TGTGCCAGCAGCGTAGAGAAGCAGCGCTCCTACAATGAGCAGTTCTTC.

In the case of this clone: The same CDR3 also results from other DNA sequences found in this sample. Here the CDR3 DNA reads TGTGCCAGCAGCTTAGATGCTAGGGTTGGCTATGGCTACACCTTC. It yields the protein CASSLDARVGYGYTF. The chain links TRBV11-2 to TRBJ1-2; D uncertain. Trimming removed 0 bases at V and 4 bases at J, with 12 bases between. This CDR3 comprises 15 residues. Germline CDR1 SGHAT, CDR2 FQNNGV.

With regard to this clone: The junction does not match germline at one end; this may be a read error. This chain uses TRBV5-1 with TRBJ2-1; TRBD2 is a possible D gene (7 bases). Germline V lookup: CDR1 SGHRS, CDR2 YFSETQ. The CDR3 sequence is 17 residues long. CDR3 residues: CASSLGGEGVPEARPLF. CDR3 nucleotides: TGCGCCAGCAGCTTGGGGGGGGAGGGGGTCCCCGAAGCCCGACCCCTCTTC.

The J gene is TRBJ1-5, the V gene TRBV5-1; the D is unclear. V was shortened by 5 bases and J by 3 bases, with 9 bases between the two germline ends. The CDR3 sequence is 13 residues long. Germline CDR1 is SGHRS and CDR2 is YFSETQ. DNA of the CDR3: TGCGCCAGCAGTCCGGGGAACAATCAGCCCCAGCATTTT. Its translation: CASSPGNNQPQHF.

The V gene is TRBV6-6, the J gene TRBJ1-1; D gene ambiguous. The V gene lost 7 bases and the J gene lost 0 bases, with 18 bases spanning the gap. Germline V lookup: CDR1 MNHNY, CDR2 SVGAGI (reference sequence). The CDR3 spans 16 residues. The CDR3 DNA is TGTGCCAGCACCCGAGTGGACGGAAACTTGAACACTGAAGCTTTCTTT. Protein sequence: CASTRVDGNLNTEAFF.

J is TRBJ1-1 and V is TRBV2; D is unresolved. This CDR3 is built from 14 residues. V lost 5 bases and J lost 1, with 11 bases in between. Germline V gives CDR1 SNHLY, CDR2 FYNNEI. CDR3 sequence: CASSLHVGNTEAFF. In DNA, the CDR3 is TGTGCCAGCAGTCTCCATGTAGGGAACACTGAAGCTTTCTTT.

The V and J genes are TRBV5-1 and TRBJ2-7; D may be TRBD2 (5 bases). Trimming cost V 0 bases and J 7 bases, with 20 bases left between them. From germline, CDR1 is SGHRS and CDR2 YFSETQ. The CDR3 extends over 16 amino acids. The CDR3 DNA follows: TGCGCCAGCAGCTTGGCGTCTCCAATGGGAGTGGGGGAGCAGTACTTC. This gives the protein CASSLASPMGVGEQYF.

Here the CDR3 DNA reads TGTGCCAGCAGCTTAGGGACTAGCGGGGTCCCCTACGAGCAGTACTTC. Protein product: CASSLGTSGVPYEQYF. The genes are TRBV7-2 and TRBJ2-7; 12 nucleotides agree with TRBD2. The germline V gene has CDR1 SGHTA and CDR2 FQGNSA. The ends lost 1 base at V and 2 bases at J; junction bases unmatched: 3. CDR3 length: 16 residues.

The chain is built from TRBV6-1 and TRBJ1-2, with D unclear. There are 12 residues in the CDR3. Trimming left V 3 bases short and J 4 bases short, with 6 bases between. The germline V gene encodes CDR1 MNHNS and CDR2 SASEGT. CDR3 loop: CASSEGSYGYTF. CDR3 DNA: TGTGCCAGCAGTGAGGGGTCCTATGGCTACACCTTC.

V and J are TRBV14 and TRBJ2-5; maybe TRBD1 (6 bases). The V and J ends lost 1 base and 4 bases respectively, with 7 bases between them. The CDR3 totals 13 residues. Per the germline V gene, CDR1 is SGHDN and CDR2 is FVKESK. The CDR3 nucleotides read TGTGCCAGCAGCCAAGGAGGGGGAGAGACCCAGTACTTC. Amino acid sequence: CASSQGGGETQYF.

The CDR3 here is CASSSMGLDEQYF. The CDR3 nucleotides read TGTGCCAGCAGTTCCATGGGACTTGACGAGCAGTACTTC. The rearrangement uses TRBV6-5 and TRBJ2-7; D is perhaps TRBD2 (6 bases). The CDR3 extends over 13 amino acids. Germline V gene lookup returns CDR1 MNHEY and CDR2 SVGAGI. Trimming left V 4 bases short and J 5 bases short, with 12 bases between.

This chain joins TRBV19 and TRBJ2-7; no clear D gene. Between the trimmed V and J ends, which lost 5 bases and 7 bases, there was a span of 15 bases. The CDR3 has 13 residues. Germline V gene lookup returns CDR1 LNHDA and CDR2 SQIVND (reference sequence). CDR3 protein: CASSSQYVSEQYF. The CDR3 DNA reads as TGTGCCAGTAGTTCCCAGTACGTATCAGAGCAGTACTTC.

As for this clone: A junction end diverges from the germline sequence, so it may reflect a read error. The V call is TRBV4-1, the J call TRBJ2-7, with D perhaps TRBD2 (5 bases). The germline V gene has CDR1 MGHRA and CDR2 YSYEKL. The CDR3 runs 14 residues. The CDR3 DNA is TGCACCAGCAGCCCAAGTCGGACTGTGTACGAGCAGTACTTC. It specifies CTSSPSRTVYEQYF.

The count of this clone is one. This chain joins TRBV29-1 and TRBJ2-4, with TRBD2 identical over 7 bases. The V and J ends lost 1 base and 0 bases, in that order; junction bases with no gene match: 6. Germline V gene lookup returns CDR1 SQVTM and CDR2 ANQGSEA. The CDR3 covers 16 residues. The CDR3 coding sequence is TGCAGCGTTGAAGCGGCTAGCGGTATAGCCAAAAACATTCAGTACTTC. It is translated as CSVEAASGIAKNIQYF.

The rearrangement uses TRBV4-1 and TRBJ1-2; tentatively, D is TRBD1 (5 bases). V was trimmed by 0 bases and J by 4 bases, leaving 18 bases between them. Per germline, CDR1 MGHRA and CDR2 YSYEKL. The CDR3 is 17 amino acids. This CDR3 is CASSQDPGTREAYGYTF. CDR3 sequence (DNA): TGCGCCAGCAGCCAAGATCCCGGGACTCGGGAAGCCTATGGCTACACCTTC.

The V and J genes are TRBV5-8 and TRBJ2-5, with 9 positions matching TRBD1. The CDR3 covers 17 residues. Trimming cost V 0 bases and J 4 bases; bases outside gene matches: 10. Germline-derived CDR1 and CDR2 are SGHTS and YDEGEE. CDR3 sequence: CASSLAEGQGRSETQYF. CDR3 coding DNA: TGTGCCAGCAGCTTGGCCGAGGGACAGGGAAGATCAGAGACCCAGTACTTC.

The chain recombines TRBV5-6 with TRBJ1-2; tentative D call: TRBD1 (6 bases). Germline V gives CDR1 SGHDT, CDR2 YYEEEE. Trimming pared 0 bases from V and 8 bases from J, leaving 11 bases between. The CDR3 is made up of 13 amino acids. DNA of the CDR3: TGTGCCAGCAGCTTGGCGGGGGGCAAAGGCTACACCTTC. This sequence encodes CASSLAGGKGYTF.

The J gene is TRBJ1-1, the V gene TRBV15, with 10 bases identical to TRBD1. Germline CDR1 and CDR2: LNHNV and YYDKDF (reference sequence). V lost 2 bases to trimming and J lost 4 bases; unmatched junction nucleotides: 4. This CDR3 region has 15 residues. CDR3 in amino acids: CATSRPGQGTTEAFF. CDR3 coding DNA: TGTGCCACCAGCAGACCGGGACAGGGGACCACTGAAGCTTTCTTT.

The rearrangement uses TRBV23-1 and TRBJ1-2, with TRBD1 matching 8 bases. TRBV23-1 is identified as an open reading frame with a role that is uncertain. The V segment lost 6 bases and the J segment 6 bases; nucleotides outside the gene matches: 18. The CDR3 runs 17 residues. In DNA, the CDR3 is TGCGCCAGCAGCCCTACCTGGTCCAGGGGGCCTGAGCATGGCTACACCTTC. Its protein product is CASSPTWSRGPEHGYTF.

The V call is TRBV13, the J call TRBJ1-1; unclear D gene. Trimming cost V 3 bases and J 1 base, with 12 bases left between them. This CDR3 comprises 15 residues. Per the germline V gene, CDR1 is PRHDT and CDR2 is FYEKMQ (reference sequence). Written as DNA, the CDR3 is TGTGCCAGCAGCTTTATTAAGGGATCGAACACTGAAGCTTTCTTT. Amino acid sequence: CASSFIKGSNTEAFF.

The table lists this clone with a few counts. V gene TRBV9 combines with J gene TRBJ2-7; D gene uncertain. Trimming removed 4 bases from V and 4 bases from J, with 12 bases in between. CDR1 is SGDLS, CDR2 YYNGEE, per germline. The CDR3 has 13 residues. CDR3 sequence reads: CASSTDLGYEQYF. In nucleotides, the CDR3 is TGTGCCAGCAGCACCGACCTCGGATACGAGCAGTACTTC.

The chain combines TRBV19 with TRBJ2-7, with 8 bases that match TRBD1. V was pared by 2 bases and J by 5 bases, with 5 bases of the junction left unmatched. Germline-derived CDR1 and CDR2 are LNHDA and SQIVND (reference sequence). CDR3 length equals 14 residues. CDR3: CASSIWGRGHEQYF. The CDR3 DNA is TGTGCCAGTAGTATATGGGGCAGGGGGCACGAGCAGTACTTC.

V gene TRBV6-1 combines with J gene TRBJ2-2; D remains unclear. The CDR3 covers 13 residues. The germline gives CDR1 MNHNS, CDR2 SASEGT. V was shortened by 7 bases and J by 8 bases, with 14 bases between the two germline ends. This CDR3 reads CASIPGVSGELFF. CDR3 coding DNA: TGTGCCAGCATCCCTGGGGTATCGGGGGAGCTGTTTTTT.

The V gene is TRBV9, the J gene TRBJ1-2; D perhaps matches TRBD1 (6 bases). The CDR3 length is 15 residues. Trimming cost V 0 bases and J 6 bases, with 15 bases left between them. Germline CDR1 is SGDLS and CDR2 is YYNGEE. DNA for the CDR3: TGTGCCAGCAGCGTAGAAGCCAGGGGAGGTGATGGCTACACCTTC. Protein product: CASSVEARGGDGYTF. Looking up the rest from reference TRBV9 and TRBJ1-2 gives the full variable domain: DSGVTQTPKHLITATGQRVTLRCSPRSGDLSVYWYQQSLDQGLQFLIQYYNGEERAKGNILERFSAQQFPDLHSELNLSSLELGDSALYFCASSVEARGGDGYTFGSGTRLTVV.

The rearrangement uses TRBV6-6 and TRBJ1-1; no clear D. Germline V gene lookup returns CDR1 MNHNY and CDR2 SVGAGI (reference sequence). CDR3 length: 14 residues. Trimming took 5 bases from V and 0 from J, leaving 10 bases between them. The chain's CDR3 is CASSLTVMNTEAFF. Here the CDR3 DNA reads TGTGCCAGCAGTCTCACAGTGATGAACACTGAAGCTTTCTTT.

V gene TRBV29-1 combines with J gene TRBJ2-2; D perhaps matches TRBD2 (6 bases). Trimming took 3 bases from V and 2 from J, leaving 13 bases between them. Germline values: CDR1 SQVTM, CDR2 ANQGSEA. The CDR3 runs 15 residues. The CDR3 DNA follows: TGCAGCGTTGACTTCGCCGGGGGTAACACCGGGGAGCTGTTTTTT. It translates to CSVDFAGGNTGELFF.

V gene TRBV19 combines with J gene TRBJ1-1; unclear D gene. Trimming shortened V by 7 bases and J by 4 bases, and 10 bases separated the two germline ends. The CDR3 runs 12 residues. The germline V gene encodes CDR1 LNHDA and CDR2 SQIVND (reference sequence). The DNA for the CDR3 is TGTGCCAGTAATTCGGGAACCACTGAAGCTTTCTTT. Protein product: CASNSGTTEAFF.

The V gene is TRBV19, the J gene TRBJ2-3; the D gene could be TRBD1 or TRBD2 (6 bases each). Between the trimmed V and J ends, which lost 8 bases and 1 base, there was a span of 22 bases. This CDR3 spans 17 amino acids. The germline V gene has CDR1 LNHDA and CDR2 SQIVND (reference sequence). For the CDR3, the DNA is TGTGCCAGTTGTCGCGTGATCGTGGGGGGCGGCACAGATACGCAGTATTTT. Its translation is CASCRVIVGGGTDTQYF.

This sequence joins TRBV7-6 and TRBJ2-5; TRBD2 might be the D (6 bases). The length of the CDR3 is 14 residues. V was shortened by 8 bases and J by 4 bases, with 17 bases between the two germline ends. The germline V gene has CDR1 SGHVS and CDR2 FNYEAQ. The CDR3 DNA is TGTGCCAGCGCCCCGGGAGTCCCCCCAGAGACCCAGTACTTC. Translation gives CASAPGVPPETQYF.

About this clone itself: One junction end does not reproduce the germline sequence, and a read error may be involved. CDR3 in DNA: TGTGCCAGCAGACACGGGTACAGGGGAAAGGATCTGAAGTTC. Amino acids: CASRHGYRGKDLKF. The V gene is TRBV6-5, the J gene TRBJ2-7; 7 bases are shared with TRBD1. CDR1 and CDR2 from the germline V gene are MNHEY and SVGAGI. The CDR3 spans 14 residues.